This entry lists 3 T cell receptor beta chains sequenced from one sample in a study of long-term antiretroviral therapy in people with HIV. The authors ran the immunoSEQ assay, v3.0, at survey level. Measured with immunoSEQ multiplex PCR; TCRdb has only the in-frame clones, and not every one. The sample lists fewer than 30,000 clones, about 95% occurring once. The material sequenced was unsorted PBMCs, taken 5.3 years after starting antiretroviral therapy. These receptors all stem from a man aged 30 to 45 with HIV.

This clone has just one count. The V call is TRBV7-8, the J call TRBJ2-3; 13 bases match TRBD2. The CDR3 is 17 residues long. Germline values: CDR1 SGHVS, CDR2 FQNEAQ. Trimming cost V 5 bases and J 12 bases; bases outside gene matches: 17. The CDR3 spells CASSGRAGTSGKNRQYF. CDR3 nucleotide sequence: TGTGCCAGCAGCGGTAGGGCCGGGACTAGCGGGAAAAATCGCCAGTATTTT. The whole variable domain, filled in from reference TRBV7-8 and TRBJ2-3, reads GAGVSQSPRYKVAKRGQDVALRCDPISGHVSLFWYQQALGQGPEFLTYFQNEAQLDKSGLPSDRFFAERPEGSVSTLKIQRTQQEDSAVYLCASSGRAGTSGKNRQYFGPGTRLTVL.

This rearrangement joins TRBV30 to TRBJ1-1; a weak D match, TRBD1 (5 bases). There are 14 residues in the CDR3. Germline CDR1 GTSNPN, CDR2 SVGIG (reference sequence). V dropped 5 bases and J dropped 1 base, with 14 bases sitting between them. This CDR3 is CAWGTGTANTEAFF. The CDR3 nucleotides read TGTGCCTGGGGAACCGGGACTGCGAACACTGAAGCTTTCTTT.

J is TRBJ1-1 and V is TRBV4-3; D is undetermined. The CDR3 is 16 amino acids. CDR1 is LGHNA, CDR2 YSLEER, per germline. The V and J ends lost 1 base and 0 bases respectively, with 12 bases between them. In nucleotides, the CDR3 is TGCGCCAGCAGCCAAGTATCCACGAACCTGAACACTGAAGCTTTCTTT. Translation gives CASSQVSTNLNTEAFF.